The rows below give T cell receptor beta chains drawn from one sample of a study of brain T cells in children with intractable seizures. Repertoires were generated with immunoSEQ multiplex PCR, while TCRdb's copy carries only in-frame clones and drops some. Of approximately 60,000 clones listed, approximately 94% are singletons. Source: peripheral blood, taken at surgery. The receptors derive from a boy under two years old with focal cortical dysplasia and intractable seizures. CDR3s include the opening cysteine and the closing phenylalanine or tryptophan. A D gene is named only where the DNA matches it firmly. Not every row has a clone size; where given, it reads once, few, many or a size class.

v_gene,j_gene,abundance,d_gene,CDR3nt,CDR3aa
TRBV18,TRBJ2-3,.,.,TGTGCCAGCTCACCAATCGGGACTCCCTCGGATACGCAGTATTTT,CASSPIGTPSDTQYF
TRBV18,TRBJ1-4,.,TRBD1,TGTGCCAGCTCCCAAAGACGACAGGGTGCTACTAATGAAAAACTGTTTTTT,CASSQRRQGATNEKLFF
TRBV7-2,TRBJ2-4,.,.,TGTGCCAGCAGCTTAGACTGGAACAAAAACATTCAGTACTTC,CASSLDWNKNIQYF
TRBV4-3,TRBJ2-7,.,TRBD2,TGCGCCAGCAGCCAAGAGACTAGCGGGAGCTACGAGCAGTACTTC,CASSQETSGSYEQYF
TRBV2,TRBJ1-2,.,TRBD1,TGTGCCAGCAGTTCGGACAGGGTGGTAGGCTACACCTTC,CASSSDRVVGYTF
TRBV7-9,TRBJ2-1,.,TRBD2,TGTGCCAGCAGCTTAGGCGGGGGGGTCACATACAATGAGCAGTTCTTC,CASSLGGGVTYNEQFF
TRBV6-6,TRBJ2-7,.,TRBD2,TGTGCCAGCAGTTACTGGCGGGAGACCTACGAGCAGTACTTC,CASSYWRETYEQYF
TRBV5-6,TRBJ1-2,.,.,TGTGCCAGCAGCTTGCTGGGGGCGAGCTACTATGGCTACACCTTC,CASSLLGASYYGYTF
TRBV3-1/TRBV3-2,TRBJ1-2,.,.,TGTGCCAGCAGCCAAGTATCAAGGGCCAACTATGGCTACACCTTC,CASSQVSRANYGYTF
TRBV6-7,TRBJ2-7,.,.,TGTGCCAGCAGTTACTCGAGGAGCCCCCCCCGGGACACACGCTACGAGCAGTACTTC,CASSYSRSPPRDTRYEQYF
TRBV12-3/TRBV12-4,TRBJ1-2,once,.,TGTGCCAGCAGAAAATGGGCAGCGGATGGCTACACCTTC,CASRKWAADGYTF
TRBV5-1,TRBJ2-1,.,.,TGCGCCAGCAGCCACATAGGCAGGGGCAATGAGCAGTTCTTC,CASSHIGRGNEQFF
TRBV9,TRBJ1-1,.,.,TGTGCCAGCAGCGTAGTGGAAAAAAGGCCCCAGGCAGGCACGAACACTGAAGCTTTCTTT,CASSVVEKRPQAGTNTEAFF
TRBV6-5,TRBJ1-6,.,.,TGTGCCAGCAGCCTACAGGCGTATAATTCACCCCTCCACTTT,CASSLQAYNSPLHF
TRBV7-2,TRBJ2-7,.,TRBD2,TGTGCCAGCAGCCTAGCGGGAGGGCCCCACGAGCAGTACTTC,CASSLAGGPHEQYF
TRBV27,TRBJ2-7,.,.,TGTGCCAGCATTTCCCGCTTTAGCGGCCAATCCTACGAGCAGTACTTC,CASISRFSGQSYEQYF
TRBV5-4,TRBJ2-3,.,TRBD2,TGTGCCAGCAGCACCGGGACTAGCGGGGGGCCCTACACAGATACGCAGTATTTT,CASSTGTSGGPYTDTQYF
TRBV5-1,TRBJ1-4,.,.,TGCGCCAGCAGCTACGGACTGGCAACGGGCGTGGAGGAAAAACTGTTTTTT,CASSYGLATGVEEKLFF
TRBV19,TRBJ1-2,.,.,TGTGCCAGTAGAGTAATGGGGGGCGGTGGCTACACCTTC,CASRVMGGGGYTF
TRBV19,TRBJ1-2,.,.,TGTGCCAGTAGTACCCAGAACGACGGGAGCTACTATGGCTACACCTTC,CASSTQNDGSYYGYTF
TRBV6-2/TRBV6-3,TRBJ1-1,.,.,TGTGCCAGCAGTTACTCGATCTCTGGTACTGAAGCTTTCTTT,CASSYSISGTEAFF
TRBV5-6,TRBJ2-7,.,.,TGTGCCAGCAGCTTGGTCCCGGGGGCAGGATACGAGCAGTACTTC,CASSLVPGAGYEQYF
TRBV19,TRBJ2-7,.,.,TGTGCCAAAGAAAAGACAGACCACTCCTACGAGCAGTACTTC,CAKEKTDHSYEQYF